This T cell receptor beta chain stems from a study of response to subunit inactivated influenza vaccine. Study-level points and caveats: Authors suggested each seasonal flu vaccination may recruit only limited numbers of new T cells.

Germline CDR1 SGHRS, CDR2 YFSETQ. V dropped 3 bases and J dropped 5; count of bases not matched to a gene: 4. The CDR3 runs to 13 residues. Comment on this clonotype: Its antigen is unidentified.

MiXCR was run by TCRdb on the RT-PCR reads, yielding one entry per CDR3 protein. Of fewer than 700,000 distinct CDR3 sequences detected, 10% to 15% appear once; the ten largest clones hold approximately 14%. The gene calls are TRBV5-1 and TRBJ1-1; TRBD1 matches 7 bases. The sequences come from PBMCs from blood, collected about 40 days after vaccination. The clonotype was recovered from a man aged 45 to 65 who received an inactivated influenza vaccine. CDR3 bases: TGCGCCAGCAGCTGGACAGGAGAGACTGAAGCTTTCTTT. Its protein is CASSWTGETEAFF.